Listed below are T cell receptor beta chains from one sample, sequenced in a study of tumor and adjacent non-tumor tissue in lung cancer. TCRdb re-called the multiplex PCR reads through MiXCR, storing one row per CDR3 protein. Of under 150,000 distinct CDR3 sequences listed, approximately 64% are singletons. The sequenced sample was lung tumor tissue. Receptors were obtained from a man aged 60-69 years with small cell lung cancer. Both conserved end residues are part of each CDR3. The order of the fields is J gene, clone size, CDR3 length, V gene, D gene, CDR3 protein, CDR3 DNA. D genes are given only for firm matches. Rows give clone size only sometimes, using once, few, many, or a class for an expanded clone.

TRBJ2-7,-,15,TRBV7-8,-,CASSLLRHGAGEQYF,TGTGCCAGCAGCTTATTAAGACATGGGGCTGGTGAGCAATACTTC
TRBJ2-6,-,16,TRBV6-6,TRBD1,CASSLGQFSGANVLTF,TGTGCCAGCAGTCTGGGACAGTTCTCTGGGGCCAACGTCCTGACTTTC
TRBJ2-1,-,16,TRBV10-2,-,CASSERFRGRYNEQFF,TGCGCCAGTAGTGAGAGGTTCCGGGGACGCTACAATGAGCAGTTCTTC
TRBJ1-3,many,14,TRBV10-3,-,CAMQGSLSGNTIYF,TGTGCCATGCAGGGCTCCCTCTCTGGAAACACCATATATTTT
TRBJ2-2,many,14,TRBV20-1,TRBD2,CSAYSGKGTGELFF,TGCAGTGCTTATAGCGGGAAGGGCACCGGGGAGCTGTTTTTT
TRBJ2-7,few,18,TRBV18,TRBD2,CASSPASGLHRSSYEQYF,TGTGCCAGCTCACCTGCTAGCGGGCTGCATAGGAGCTCCTACGAGCAGTACTTC
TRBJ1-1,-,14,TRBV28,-,CTSILPGGAGEAFF,TGTACCAGCATTTTACCCGGGGGCGCAGGCGAAGCTTTCTTT
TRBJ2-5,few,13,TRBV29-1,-,CSVLLRVGETQYF,TGCAGCGTCTTACTCAGGGTGGGGGAGACCCAGTACTTC
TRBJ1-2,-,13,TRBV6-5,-,CASSYSCGVGYTF,TGTGCCAGCAGTTACTCGTGTGGCGTCGGCTACACCTTC
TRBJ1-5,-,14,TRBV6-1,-,CASRVGFGGQTQHF,TGTGCCAGCAGGGTGGGGTTCGGCGGTCAGACCCAGCATTTT
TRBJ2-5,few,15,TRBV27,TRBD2,CASSSSRGGQETQYF,TGTGCCAGCAGTTCCTCCCGGGGGGGTCAAGAGACCCAGTACTTC
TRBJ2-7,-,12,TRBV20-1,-,CNASPPAYEPYF,TGCAATGCTAGTCCCCCCGCCTACGAGCCGTACTTC
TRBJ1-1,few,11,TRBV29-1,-,CSVGQNTEAFF,TGCAGCGTTGGCCAGAACACTGAAGCTTTCTTT
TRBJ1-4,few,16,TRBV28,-,CATSPNDGSSNEKLFF,TGTGCCACCAGTCCGAATGACGGAAGCAGTAATGAAAAACTGTTTTTT
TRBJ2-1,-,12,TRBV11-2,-,CASSLCQRAQFF,TGTGCCAGTAGCCTGTGTCAGCGGGCGCAGTTCTTC
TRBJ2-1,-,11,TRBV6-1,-,CASNRYNEQFF,TGTGCCAGCAACCGATACAATGAGCAGTTCTTC
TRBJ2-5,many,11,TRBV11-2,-,CASSIMETQYF,TGTGCCAGCAGCATCATGGAGACCCAGTACTTC
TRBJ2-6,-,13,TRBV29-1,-,CSVDLGGANVLTF,TGCAGCGTTGATTTGGGGGGGGCCAACGTCCTGACTTTC
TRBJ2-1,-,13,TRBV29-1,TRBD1,CSVSGQEADEQFF,TGCAGCGTCTCGGGACAGGAGGCGGATGAGCAGTTCTTC
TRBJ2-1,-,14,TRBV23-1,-,CASSQWRVHNEQFF,TGCGCCAGCAGTCAATGGCGCGTCCACAATGAGCAGTTCTTC
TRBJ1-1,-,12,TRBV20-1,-,CSPSGGGTEAFF,TGCAGTCCATCGGGCGGGGGCACTGAAGCTTTCTTT
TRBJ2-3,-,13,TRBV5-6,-,CASRAEGIDTQYF,TGTGCCAGCAGAGCGGAGGGAATAGATACGCAGTATTTT
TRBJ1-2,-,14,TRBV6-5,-,CASGLGISNYGYTF,TGTGCCAGCGGTCTCGGCATATCAAACTATGGGTACACCTTC
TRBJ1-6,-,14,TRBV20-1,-,CSARTGSYNPPLHF,TGCAGTGCCCGAACAGGCTCCTATAATCCACCCCTCCACTTT
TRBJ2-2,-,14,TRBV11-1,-,CANTGRSNSGELFF,TGTGCCAACACAGGGAGATCGAACTCCGGGGAACTGTTTTTT
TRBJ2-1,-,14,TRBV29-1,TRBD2,CSWGRGRSYNEQFF,TGCAGCTGGGGGAGGGGCCGCTCCTACAATGAGCAGTTCTTC
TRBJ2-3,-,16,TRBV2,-,CASSGRGPRYTDTQYF,TGTGCTAGCAGTGGTCGGGGGCCTAGATACACAGATACGCAGTATTTT
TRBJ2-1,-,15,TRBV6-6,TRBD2,CVSRLGLAGVNEQFF,TGTGTTAGCAGACTGGGACTAGCGGGAGTCAATGAGCAGTTCTTC
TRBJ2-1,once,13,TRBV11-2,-,CASSLDLNNELFF,TGTGCCAGCAGCTTAGACCTAAACAATGAGCTGTTCTTC
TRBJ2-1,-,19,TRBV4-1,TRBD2,CASSQDVVTSGRRYNEQFF,TGCGCCAGCAGCCAAGATGTAGTGACTAGCGGGAGGCGCTACAATGAGCAGTTCTTC
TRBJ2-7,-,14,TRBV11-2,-,CAGSLGRSSYEQYF,TGTGCCGGCAGCTTAGGACGGAGTTCCTACGAGCAGTACTTC
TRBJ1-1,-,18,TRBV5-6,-,CANSRDRTGVNHDTEAFF,TGTGCCAACAGCCGGGACCGAACCGGGGTCAACCACGACACTGAAGCCTTCTTT